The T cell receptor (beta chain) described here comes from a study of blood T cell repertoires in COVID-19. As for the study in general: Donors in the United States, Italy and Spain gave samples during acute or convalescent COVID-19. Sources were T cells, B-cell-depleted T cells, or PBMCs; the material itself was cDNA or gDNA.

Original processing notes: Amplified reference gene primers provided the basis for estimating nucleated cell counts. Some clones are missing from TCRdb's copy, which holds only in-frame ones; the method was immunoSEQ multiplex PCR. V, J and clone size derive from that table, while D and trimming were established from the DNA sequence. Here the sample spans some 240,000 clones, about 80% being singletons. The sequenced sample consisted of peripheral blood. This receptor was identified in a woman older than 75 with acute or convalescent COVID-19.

CDR3 coding DNA: TGTGCCACCAGCAGAGATCCAGCAGGTCTCCTTCACAATGAGCAGTTCTTC. Its translation is CATSRDPAGLLHNEQFF. This chain connects TRBV15 to TRBJ2-1; D gene uncertain. The germline V and J ends were trimmed by 0 bases and 5 bases, with 17 bases remaining between them. The V gene's germline CDR1 is LNHNV and CDR2 YYDKDF (reference sequence). The CDR3 spans 17 residues.